The clone carrying this TCR beta chain has just one count. The CDR3 contains 15 residues. The data were produced by immunoSEQ multiplex PCR, yet TCRdb's version contains in-frame clones alone and is incomplete. The sample lists about 93,000 clones, 85% to 95% occurring once. The data stem from a study of T cell changes during pregnancy in multiple sclerosis. The sample here was peripheral blood, taken after pregnancy. V gene TRBV21-1 combines with J gene TRBJ1-1; the DNA was not used to check the table's D call, TRBD1. TRBV21-1 is recorded as a pseudogene. This clonotype originated in a female donor with multiple sclerosis, enrolled in a pregnancy study. CDR3 sequence reads: CASSKATGAGTEAFF. CDR3 coding DNA: TGTGCCAGCAGCAAAGCAACAGGGGCGGGCACTGAAGCTTTCTTT.